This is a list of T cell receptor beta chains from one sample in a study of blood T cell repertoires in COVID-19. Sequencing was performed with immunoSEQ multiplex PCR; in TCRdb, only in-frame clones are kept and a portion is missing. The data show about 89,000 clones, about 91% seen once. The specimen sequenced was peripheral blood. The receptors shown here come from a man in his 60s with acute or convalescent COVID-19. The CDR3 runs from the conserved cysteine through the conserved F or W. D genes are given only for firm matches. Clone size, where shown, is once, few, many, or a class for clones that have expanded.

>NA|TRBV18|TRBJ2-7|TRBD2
CASSPFLPGGSGEQYF
TGTGCCAGCTCACCCTTTTTGCCGGGGGGGTCGGGAGAGCAGTACTTC
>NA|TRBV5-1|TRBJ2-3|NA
CASSTGHYSDTQYF
TGCGCCAGCAGCACCGGACATTATTCAGATACGCAGTATTTT
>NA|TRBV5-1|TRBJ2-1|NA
CASSSLGSNNEQFF
TGCGCCAGCAGCTCCCTCGGGAGCAACAATGAGCAGTTCTTC
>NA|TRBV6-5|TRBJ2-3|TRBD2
CASRLRTSGGHTQYF
TGTGCCAGCAGGTTGAGGACTAGCGGGGGGCATACGCAGTATTTT
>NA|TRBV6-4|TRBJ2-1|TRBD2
CASSDPTSGYNEQFF
TGTGCCAGCAGTGACCCGACTAGCGGATACAATGAGCAGTTCTTC
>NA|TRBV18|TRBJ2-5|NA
CASSPGAYQETQYF
TGTGCCAGCTCACCAGGGGCGTACCAAGAGACCCAGTACTTC
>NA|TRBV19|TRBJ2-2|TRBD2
CASSPPTSGYTGELFF
TGTGCCAGTAGCCCTCCGACTAGCGGTTACACCGGGGAGCTGTTTTTT
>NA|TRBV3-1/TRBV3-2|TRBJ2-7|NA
CASSQDSWGRYEQYF
TGTGCCAGCAGCCAAGATAGTTGGGGGAGGTACGAGCAGTACTTC
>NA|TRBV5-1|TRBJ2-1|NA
CASSLQGKSSYNEQFF
TGCGCCAGCAGCTTGCAGGGAAAAAGCTCCTACAATGAGCAGTTCTTC
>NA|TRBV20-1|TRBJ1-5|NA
CSASRGSDSNQPQHF
TGCAGTGCAAGTAGGGGAAGCGATAGCAATCAGCCCCAGCATTTT
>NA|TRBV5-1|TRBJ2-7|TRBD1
CASSFPGQTYEQYF
TGCGCCAGCAGCTTTCCGGGACAGACCTACGAGCAGTACTTC
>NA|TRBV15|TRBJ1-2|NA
CATSNYRANYGYTF
TGTGCCACCAGCAATTACAGGGCGAACTATGGCTACACCTTC
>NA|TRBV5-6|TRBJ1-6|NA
CASSLRQTDNSPLHF
TGTGCCAGCAGCTTGAGACAGACCGATAATTCACCCCTCCACTTT
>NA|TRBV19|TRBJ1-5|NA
CASSYGGGNQPQHF
TGTGCCAGTAGCTACGGAGGAGGCAATCAGCCCCAGCATTTT
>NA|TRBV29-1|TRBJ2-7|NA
CSVVAGVEQYF
TGCAGCGTTGTGGCAGGGGTAGAGCAGTACTTC
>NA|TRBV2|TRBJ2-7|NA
CASSRTTVSYEQYF
TGTGCCAGCAGTCGGACTACAGTCTCCTACGAGCAGTACTTC
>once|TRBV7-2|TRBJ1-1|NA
CASSLGGSQTEAFF
TGTGCCAGCAGCTTAGGCGGGTCTCAGACTGAAGCTTTCTTT
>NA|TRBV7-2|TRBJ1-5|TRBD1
CASSSDRGSNQPQHF
TGTGCCAGCAGCTCGGACAGGGGAAGCAATCAGCCCCAGCATTTT
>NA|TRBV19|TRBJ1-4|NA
CASSMALGLGEKLFF
TGTGCCAGTAGTATGGCGTTGGGACTAGGTGAAAAACTGTTTTTT
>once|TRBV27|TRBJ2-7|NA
CASSLGQGSYEQYF
TGTGCCAGCAGTTTAGGGCAGGGTTCCTACGAGCAGTACTTC